The clone carrying this T cell receptor beta chain showed up many times. Its specificity is not known. This entry comes from a study of T cells in Graves' hyperthyroidism and ophthalmopathy. The wider study: Peripheral blood was drawn at first diagnosis, prior to all treatment. Study conclusions and caveats: Prediction of ophthalmopathy progression came a median approximately 6 months pre-onset. Blood shared most expanded thyroid clonotypes above 0.001.

TCR beta CDR3 regions were amplified from RNA transcripts. TCR CDR3 underwent first-round RT-PCR with the HTBI primer set. TCRdb re-called the multiplex PCR reads with MiXCR, one entry per CDR3 protein. The table shows 360,000 or so distinct CDR3 sequences, with 15% to 20% occurring only once. This receptor was identified in a woman aged 40 to 50 with Graves' ophthalmopathy. Sequenced: blood.

The CDR3 spells CSVEESGIQAGELFF. The CDR3 DNA sequence: TGCAGCGTTGAAGAGTCAGGGATCCAGGCCGGGGAGCTGTTTTTT. This chain connects TRBV29-1 to TRBJ2-2, with D possibly TRBD1 on 5 matching bases. The CDR3 is 15 amino acids. The V and J ends lost 0 bases and 6 bases respectively, with 14 bases between them. The germline V gene has CDR1 SQVTM and CDR2 ANQGSEA.